The rows below give T cell receptor beta chains drawn from one sample of a study of early T cells in non-severe SARS-CoV-2 infection. From the 5' RACE reads, TCRdb called clonotypes with MiXCR, one entry per CDR3 protein. The table has 77,000 or so distinct CDR3 sequences, about 14% seen once; the top ten hold about 3.7%. The source was whole blood, collected at baseline. The receptors derive from an adult who was a healthcare worker with PCR-confirmed SARS-CoV-2 infection or an uninfected control (not recorded which). Each CDR3 is given with its conserved first and last residue. D genes are given only for firm matches. Size values are once, few and many counts, or a class for expanded clones, and some rows have none.

TRBJ1-3 NA TRBV21-1 many CASSKVAGASPGNTIYF TGTGCCAGCAGCAAAGTGGCAGGGGCAAGTCCTGGAAACACCATATATTTT
TRBJ1-6 NA TRBV20-1 few CSASGSGEAPLHF TGCAGTGCTAGCGGATCAGGGGAGGCACCCCTCCACTTT
TRBJ2-1 NA TRBV27 NA CASSSLGGGAYNEQFF TGTGCCAGCAGTTCACTCGGGGGAGGAGCCTACAATGAGCAGTTCTTC
TRBJ1-4 NA TRBV20-1 few CSARSRPNEKLFF TGCAGTGCTAGAAGTCGGCCTAATGAAAAACTGTTTTTT
TRBJ2-2 NA TRBV2 NA CASREEQINTGELFF TGTGCCAGCAGGGAGGAACAGATCAACACCGGGGAGCTGTTTTTT
TRBJ1-5 NA TRBV20-1 NA CSARDLGVLNQPQHF TGCAGTGCTAGAGATCTAGGCGTTTTGAATCAGCCCCAGCATTTT
TRBJ2-3 TRBD2 TRBV7-6 few CASTLHSGAGGPDTQYF TGTGCCAGCACCCTCCATTCAGGAGCGGGAGGCCCAGATACGCAGTATTTT
TRBJ1-6 NA TRBV18 NA CASCEWWNNSPLHF TGTGCCAGCTGTGAATGGTGGAATAATTCACCCCTCCACTTT
TRBJ1-4 TRBD1 TRBV28 many CASSFGQGPLNEKLFF TGTGCCAGCAGCTTTGGACAGGGGCCCCTTAATGAAAAACTGTTTTTT
TRBJ2-3 NA TRBV6-4 many CASSDSGGSGTDTQYF TGTGCCAGCAGTGACTCAGGGGGCAGCGGGACAGATACGCAGTATTTT
TRBJ2-1 NA TRBV7-6 NA CASSLEGQGGGEQFF TGTGCCAGCAGCTTAGAAGGACAGGGAGGGGGTGAGCAGTTCTTC
TRBJ1-1 NA TRBV4-2 NA CASSLRRGEGRMNTEAFF TGTGCCAGCAGCTTACGGCGTGGGGAAGGTAGGATGAACACTGAAGCTTTCTTT
TRBJ1-2 NA TRBV10-3 NA CATSLRGPGDSYGYNF TGTGCCACCTCCCTTCGTGGTCCCGGGGATAGCTATGGCTACAACTTC
TRBJ1-1 NA TRBV10-1 NA CASSESPGITEAFF TGCGCCAGCAGTGAGTCGCCCGGGATCACTGAAGCTTTCTTT
TRBJ2-1 NA TRBV3-1 many CASSFVGSKDNEQFF TGTGCCAGCAGCTTCGTCGGGTCCAAGGACAATGAGCAGTTCTTC
TRBJ1-2 NA TRBV5-4 NA CASRPQGYGYTF TGTGCCAGCAGGCCTCAAGGCTATGGCTACACCTTC
TRBJ1-2 NA TRBV30 NA CAWNVGDFLYGYTF TGTGCCTGGAACGTAGGAGACTTTCTATATGGCTACACCTTC
TRBJ1-1 TRBD1 TRBV27 few CASSEYRGGTEAFF TGTGCCAGCAGTGAATACAGGGGAGGCACTGAAGCTTTCTTT
TRBJ2-3 TRBD2 TRBV20-1 NA CSAPFRSSGTSGGTDTQYF TGCAGTGCTCCTTTCCGGTCCTCCGGGACTAGCGGGGGCACAGATACGCAGTATTTT
TRBJ2-3 NA TRBV5-1 few CASSSSGQTTDTQYF TGCGCCAGCAGCTCCAGCGGGCAGACCACAGATACGCAGTATTTT
TRBJ2-1 TRBD2 TRBV5-1 few CASSLDSGSTLYNEQFF TGCGCCAGCAGCTTGGATAGCGGGAGCACCCTCTACAATGAGCAGTTCTTC
TRBJ2-2 NA TRBV18 few CASSITRDTGELFF TGTGCCAGCTCAATAACTCGCGACACCGGGGAGCTGTTTTTT
TRBJ2-1 NA TRBV11-2 many CASSSPRGSYNEQFF TGTGCCAGCAGCTCCCCTAGGGGGTCCTACAATGAGCAGTTCTTC
TRBJ2-7 TRBD2 TRBV2 few CASSTGTSGMEQYF TGTGCCAGCAGCACCGGGACTAGCGGTATGGAGCAGTACTTC
TRBJ2-1 NA TRBV10-1 NA CASSTDSVSSYNEQFF TGCGCCAGCAGTACCGATTCCGTTAGCTCCTACAATGAGCAGTTCTTC
TRBJ2-3 TRBD2 TRBV6-5 few CASSAAGGQTDTQYF TGTGCCAGCTCCGCGGCGGGAGGGCAGACAGATACGCAGTATTTT
TRBJ1-4 NA TRBV12-3/TRBV12-4 NA CASSLFFGEKLFF TGTGCCAGCAGTTTGTTTTTCGGTGAAAAACTGTTTTTT
TRBJ1-1 NA TRBV5-1 few CASSLDGGRNTEAFF TGCGCCAGCAGCTTGGATGGGGGCCGGAACACTGAAGCTTTCTTT
TRBJ2-1 TRBD1 TRBV13 many CASSSQDGDSSYNEQFF TGTGCCAGCAGCTCCCAGGACGGGGACAGCTCCTACAATGAGCAGTTCTTC
TRBJ1-1 NA TRBV12-3/TRBV12-4 few CASSPTGNTEAFF TGTGCCAGCAGTCCTACAGGGAACACTGAAGCTTTCTTT
TRBJ1-2 NA TRBV20-1 many CSARDWRQGEGGYTF TGCAGTGCTAGAGATTGGAGGCAGGGAGAGGGTGGCTACACCTTC
TRBJ2-2 NA TRBV7-2 NA CASGRDEAGELFF TGTGCCAGTGGGCGGGACGAGGCCGGGGAGCTGTTTTTT
TRBJ2-2 NA TRBV20-1 NA CSARQGGGTGELFF TGCAGTGCTAGACAGGGGGGAGGCACCGGGGAGCTGTTTTTT
TRBJ2-1 NA TRBV11-2 NA CASSLSVGSYNEQFF TGTGCCAGCAGCTTATCGGTCGGGTCCTACAATGAGCAGTTCTTC
TRBJ2-2 NA TRBV19 NA CASSISGGTGELFF TGTGCCAGTAGTATATCTGGGGGGACCGGGGAGCTGTTTTTT
TRBJ2-3 NA TRBV10-3 NA CAISFASGEGKDTQYF TGTGCCATCAGTTTTGCATCGGGAGAAGGGAAAGATACGCAGTATTTT
TRBJ1-5 NA TRBV28 few CASSPWKGESNQPQHF TGTGCCAGCAGTCCCTGGAAGGGGGAGAGCAATCAGCCCCAGCATTTT
TRBJ2-3 TRBD2 TRBV12-3/TRBV12-4 many CASTRGSREGTQYF TGTGCCAGCACCCGGGGTAGCCGGGAGGGTACGCAGTATTTT
TRBJ1-1 NA TRBV29-1 few CSVNKGGSTEAFF TGCAGCGTTAATAAGGGGGGGTCCACTGAAGCTTTCTTT
TRBJ1-2 NA TRBV6-5 few CASSLDGPADPNGYTF TGTGCCAGCAGCCTTGACGGTCCCGCGGATCCTAATGGCTACACCTTC
TRBJ1-2 NA TRBV7-9 few CASSLQGHYGYTF TGTGCCAGCAGCTTACAGGGACACTATGGCTACACCTTC
TRBJ2-1 TRBD2 TRBV29-1 NA CSVERLLAGGLYNEQFF TGCAGCGTTGAGAGACTCCTAGCGGGAGGGCTCTACAATGAGCAGTTCTTC
TRBJ1-1 TRBD1 TRBV30 NA CAYWTGMNTEAFF TGTGCCTACTGGACAGGCATGAACACTGAAGCTTTCTTT
TRBJ2-7 NA TRBV7-9 many CASSEGVAGHEQYF TGTGCCAGCAGCGAGGGAGTAGCCGGGCACGAGCAGTACTTC
TRBJ1-6 NA TRBV27 few CASSFRGWNSPLHF TGTGCCAGCAGCTTCAGGGGCTGGAATTCACCCCTCCACTTT
TRBJ1-2 NA TRBV20-1 NA CSAPGSLLNYGYTF TGCAGTGCCCCAGGGAGTCTGCTTAACTATGGCTACACCTTC
TRBJ2-3 NA TRBV28 many CASSFGRGTDTQYF TGTGCCAGCAGTTTTGGCAGGGGAACAGATACGCAGTATTTT
TRBJ2-1 NA TRBV5-1 NA CASRRDLGFNEQFF TGCGCCAGCCGCCGGGACTTAGGCTTCAATGAGCAGTTCTTC